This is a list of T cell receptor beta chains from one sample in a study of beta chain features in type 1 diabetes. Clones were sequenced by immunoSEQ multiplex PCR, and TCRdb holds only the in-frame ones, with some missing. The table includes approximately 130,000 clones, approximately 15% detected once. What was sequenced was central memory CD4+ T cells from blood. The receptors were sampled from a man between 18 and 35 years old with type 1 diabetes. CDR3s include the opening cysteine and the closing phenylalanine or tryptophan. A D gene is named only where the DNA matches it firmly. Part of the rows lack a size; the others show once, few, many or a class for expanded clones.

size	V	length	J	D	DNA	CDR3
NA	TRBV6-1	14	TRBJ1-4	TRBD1	TGTGCCAGCAGTCGGACAGGGGGCGATGAAAAACTGTTTTTT	CASSRTGGDEKLFF
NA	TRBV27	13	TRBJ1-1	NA	TGTGCCAGCAGTTTGGGGGGACACACTGAAGCTTTCTTT	CASSLGGHTEAFF
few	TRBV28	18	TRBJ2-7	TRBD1	TGTGCCAGCAGTCGCCAACTCTCGAGGACAGGGGGCACCTACGAGCAGTACTTC	CASSRQLSRTGGTYEQYF
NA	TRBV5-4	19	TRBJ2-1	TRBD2	TGTGCCAGCAGCGGCGGTCTAGCGGGAACCCCGGACTCCTACAATGAGCAGTTCTTC	CASSGGLAGTPDSYNEQFF
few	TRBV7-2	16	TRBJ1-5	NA	TGTGCCAGCAGCTTAATGGCCGGCACCTCTAATCAGCCCCAGCATTTT	CASSLMAGTSNQPQHF
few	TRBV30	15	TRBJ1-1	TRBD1	TGTGCCTGGAGACCGAGGGCAGGGGGGAGGACTGAAGCTTTCTTT	CAWRPRAGGRTEAFF
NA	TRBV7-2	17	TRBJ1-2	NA	TGTGCCAGCAGCTTAACGACCCGAACGGCAGGGAACGATGGCTACACCTTC	CASSLTTRTAGNDGYTF
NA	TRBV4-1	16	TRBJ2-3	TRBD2	TGCGCCAGCAGCCAAGGTGTGGCTAGCGGGCTGGATACGCAGTATTTT	CASSQGVASGLDTQYF
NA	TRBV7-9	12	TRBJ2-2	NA	TGTGCCAGCAGCTTTGAGACTTCGAGGCCGTTTTTT	CASSFETSRPFF
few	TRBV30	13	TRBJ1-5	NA	TGTGCCTGGAACAGGGCCCGCAATCAGCCCCAGCATTTT	CAWNRARNQPQHF
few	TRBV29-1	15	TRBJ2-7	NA	TGCAGCGGCTTGGGTCCGGACCCTGTTGCCTACGAGCAGTACTTC	CSGLGPDPVAYEQYF
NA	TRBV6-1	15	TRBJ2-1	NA	TGTGCCAGCAGTTCGTGGCAGGGGAATCACAATGAGCAGTTCTTC	CASSSWQGNHNEQFF
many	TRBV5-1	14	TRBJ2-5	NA	TGCGCCAGCAGCTTCGGACAGCCTCAAGAGACCCAGTACTTC	CASSFGQPQETQYF
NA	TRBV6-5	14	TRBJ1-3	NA	TGTGCCACTCTGGGACTGAACTCTGGAAACACCATATATTTT	CATLGLNSGNTIYF
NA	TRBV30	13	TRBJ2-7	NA	TGTGCCTCGACCGGGGTCAGCTCCTACGAGCAGTACTTC	CASTGVSSYEQYF
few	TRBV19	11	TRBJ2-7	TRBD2	TGTGCCAGTAGAGCGGGATACGAGCAGTACTTC	CASRAGYEQYF
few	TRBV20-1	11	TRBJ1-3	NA	TGCAGTGCTCGCTCTGGAAACACCATATATTTT	CSARSGNTIYF
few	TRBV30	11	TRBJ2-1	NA	TGTGCCTGCGAAACTTACAATGAGCAGTTCTTC	CACETYNEQFF
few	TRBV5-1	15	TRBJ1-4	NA	TGCGCCAGCAGCCCCGGTTCGGGGACTAATGAAAAACTGTTTTTT	CASSPGSGTNEKLFF
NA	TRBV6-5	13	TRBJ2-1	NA	TGTGCCAGCAGTTCCGTGCCCTACAATGAGCAGTTCTTC	CASSSVPYNEQFF
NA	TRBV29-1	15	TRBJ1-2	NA	TGCAGCGTCCAGAGGTCCAGGCACCCTAACTATGGCTACACCTTC	CSVQRSRHPNYGYTF
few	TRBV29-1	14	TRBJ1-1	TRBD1	TGCAGCGTGACCGGACAGGCGATGAACACTGAAGCTTTCTTT	CSVTGQAMNTEAFF
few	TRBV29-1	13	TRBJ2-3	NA	TGCAGCGTTGACGCAGGGGGCACAGATACGCAGTATTTT	CSVDAGGTDTQYF
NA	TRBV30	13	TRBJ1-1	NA	TGTGCCTGGAGTGCCCACAGGGCCACTGAAGCTTTCTTT	CAWSAHRATEAFF
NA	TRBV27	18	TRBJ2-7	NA	TGTGCCAGCAGTAGTCTACCCCAGATTCCGCTAACTTTATACGAGCAGTACTTC	CASSSLPQIPLTLYEQYF
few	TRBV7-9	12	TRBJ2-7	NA	TGTGCCAGCAGCATGTTAGGGGTTCCCCCTTACTTC	CASSMLGVPPYF
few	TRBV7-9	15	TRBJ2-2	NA	TGTGCCAGCAGCCGGCTAGCGTTCGGGGCCGGGGAGCTGTTTTTT	CASSRLAFGAGELFF
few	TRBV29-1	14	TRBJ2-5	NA	TGCAGCGTTGGGGGGTCAGGGTGGGGAGAGACCCAGTACTTC	CSVGGSGWGETQYF
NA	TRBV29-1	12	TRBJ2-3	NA	TGCAGCTCTAGGGAAGTTTCAGATACGCAGTATTTT	CSSREVSDTQYF
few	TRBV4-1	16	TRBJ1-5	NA	TGCGCCAGCAGCCAAGAGAGGTCGGGGAGCAATCAGCCCCAGCATTTT	CASSQERSGSNQPQHF
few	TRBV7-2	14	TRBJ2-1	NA	TGTGCCAGCAGAAGTGGGGGCTCCTACAATGAGCAGTTCTTC	CASRSGGSYNEQFF
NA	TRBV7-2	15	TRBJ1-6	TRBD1	TGTGCCAGCAGCACCGGACAGGGAGGGAGTTCACCCCTCCACTTT	CASSTGQGGSSPLHF